A single sample gave rise to the 6 T cell receptor beta chains below, sequenced in a study of post-analysis software for immune sequencing data. Whole-study findings and limits: The study found TRBV5-6, TRBV5-1 and TRBV20-1 among four to six TRBV segments more frequent in patients than controls.

TCR beta cDNA libraries included unique molecular identifiers. TCRdb called the PCR reads again in MiXCR, with one record for every CDR3 protein. Among 350,000 to 450,000 distinct CDR3 sequences listed, approximately 38% were seen once. No cognate antigen is known for these TCRs. Sequenced material: blood. These receptors were obtained from a girl aged 2-10 years with multiple sclerosis.

The chain is built from TRBV15 and TRBJ2-6; D is ambiguous. The V gene lost 3 bases and the J gene lost 0 bases, with 15 bases spanning the gap. CDR1 LNHNV and CDR2 YYDKDF come from the germline V gene (reference sequence). The length of the CDR3 is 18 residues. CDR3 sequence (DNA): TGTGCCACCAGCAGCCGGACCCATTCAAGCTCTGGGGCCAACGTCCTGACTTTC. It yields the protein CATSSRTHSSSGANVLTF.

Here the CDR3 reads CASSHRWGGEQYF. The CDR3 DNA is TGTGCCAGCAGTCACCGGTGGGGAGGCGAGCAGTACTTC. The rearrangement uses TRBV6-1 and TRBJ2-7, with D maybe TRBD2 (6 bases). The CDR3 extends over 13 amino acids. V dropped 5 bases and J dropped 6 bases, with 14 bases sitting between them. The germline gives CDR1 MNHNS, CDR2 SASEGT.

The chain combines TRBV7-8 with TRBJ2-7; the D gene is possibly TRBD1 (6 bases). The CDR3 sequence is 16 residues long. Germline V lookup: CDR1 SGHVS, CDR2 FQNEAQ. The ends were cut back, 1 base at V and 2 bases at J, with 15 bases in the middle. Here the CDR3 reads CASSLGQQGPPYEQYF. CDR3 in DNA: TGTGCCAGCAGCTTAGGCCAACAGGGCCCCCCCTACGAGCAGTACTTC.

This clonotype was recorded a few times. V is TRBV6-5 and J is TRBJ2-5, with D possibly being TRBD1 (6 bases). Germline lookup yields CDR1 MNHEY and CDR2 SVGAGI. Trimming shortened V by 2 bases and J by 1 base, and 14 bases separated the two germline ends. The CDR3 is 16 amino acids. CDR3 region: CASSYGQNYFQETQYF. As DNA, the CDR3 is TGTGCCAGCAGTTACGGACAGAACTATTTCCAAGAGACCCAGTACTTC.

The rearrangement links TRBV7-8 to TRBJ2-5, with D possibly TRBD2 on 9 matching bases. Germline CDR1 is SGHVS and CDR2 is FQNEAQ. This CDR3 has 20 amino acids. Trimming removed 5 bases at V and 2 bases at J, with 30 bases between. The CDR3 sequence is CASSDAAGGLDLAGQETQYF. CDR3 coding DNA: TGTGCCAGCAGCGACGCGGCAGGGGGCCTGGACCTAGCGGGACAAGAGACCCAGTACTTC.

J is TRBJ1-5 and V is TRBV12-3 or TRBV12-4; no clear D. The CDR3 extends over 16 amino acids. V was cut by 5 bases and J by 2 bases, with 16 bases left in between. CDR3 sequence: CASSTPIRAGNQPQHF. The CDR3 DNA sequence: TGTGCCAGCAGTACCCCTATTAGGGCGGGCAATCAGCCCCAGCATTTT.